The sequence of this T cell receptor beta chain was determined in a study of spatial heterogeneity in lung cancer. Study context: There were consistently more beta-chain sequences detected than alpha-chain sequences. In the raw reads, each unique TCR and UMI combination was present more than ten times on average. General study results and limits: Detection of ubiquitous tumor TCRs in blood was higher at resection than follow-up.

TCRdb analysed the 5' RACE reads with MiXCR anew, one entry per CDR3 protein. This table has around 1,500 distinct CDR3 sequences, around 45% appearing once. With regard to this clonotype: Its antigen is currently unknown.

V lost 0 bases and J lost 0, with 12 bases in between. The germline V gene encodes CDR1 ENHRY and CDR2 SYGVKD. The CDR3 runs to 17 residues. The time point denotes: sample taken at primary tumor resection. From tumor, nontumor lung or frozen PBMC, whole RNA was taken unsorted for sequencing. The cohort: approximately 66 early-stage, untreated non-small cell lung cancer patients. The chain has TRBV10-3 and TRBJ2-4; maybe TRBD2 (6 bases). This clonotype originated in a female donor with early-stage non-small cell lung cancer. Specimen: PBMCs, collected at surgery. CDR3 bases: TGTGCCATCAGTGAGTCGGGGCAGGGACTAGCCAAAAACATTCAGTACTTC. This codes for CAISESGQGLAKNIQYF.